This TCR beta chain stems from a study of cytomegalovirus exposure and HLA in healthy donors. V was pared by 2 bases and J by 1 base, with 8 bases between. The CDR3 covers 14 residues. Germline V gene lookup returns CDR1 MNHNY and CDR2 SVGAGI (reference sequence). Findings and limits, study-wide: Earlier analysis found most TCR beta V segments productive about 90% or about 30% of the time. Of the V segments, some could not be distinguished, including TRBV6-2 and TRBV6-3, and were excluded.

PCR employed 60 Vbeta and 13 Jbeta primers. This table comes from immunoSEQ multiplex PCR, and its TCRdb copy is limited to in-frame clones, with some not included. The sample consists of about 180,000 clones, 80% to 85% of them appearing once. Only a few counts were recorded for this clone. Antigen specificity is unknown. This chain joins TRBV6-6 and TRBJ1-1, with a weak D call TRBD1 (5 bases). Specimen: PBMCs. The receptor was derived from a woman aged 25 to 39 in good health and CMV-seronegative. The chain's CDR3 is CASSYRRENTEAFF. DNA for the CDR3: TGTGCCAGCAGTTACCGCAGGGAGAACACTGAAGCTTTCTTT.